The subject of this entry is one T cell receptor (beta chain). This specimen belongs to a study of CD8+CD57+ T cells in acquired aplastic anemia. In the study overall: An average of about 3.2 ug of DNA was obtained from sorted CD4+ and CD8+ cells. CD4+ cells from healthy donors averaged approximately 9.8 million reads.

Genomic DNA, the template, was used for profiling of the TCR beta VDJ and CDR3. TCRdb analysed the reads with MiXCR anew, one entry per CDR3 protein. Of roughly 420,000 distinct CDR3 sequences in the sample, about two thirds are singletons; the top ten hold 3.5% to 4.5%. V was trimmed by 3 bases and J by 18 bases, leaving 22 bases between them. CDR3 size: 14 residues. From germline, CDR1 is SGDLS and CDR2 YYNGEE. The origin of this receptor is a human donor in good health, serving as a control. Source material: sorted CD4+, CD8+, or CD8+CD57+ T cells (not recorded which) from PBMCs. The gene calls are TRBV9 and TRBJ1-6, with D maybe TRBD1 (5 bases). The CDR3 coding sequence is TGTGCCAGCAGCGCACACACAGGCGATTCTCGACACCACTTT. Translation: CASSAHTGDSRHHF.